Given below is one T cell receptor (beta chain) in context. No antigen is known for it. V gave up 5 bases and J gave up 5 bases; unmatched junction bases: 13. CDR3 length: 16 residues. Germline V CDR1 and CDR2: MGHRA, YSYEKL. The data were taken from a study of shared clonotypes between healthy human individuals. Study-level points and caveats: Clonotypes not shared had lower generation probabilities than those common to all four donors. A generally larger estimated richness was seen in naive subsets than in memory subsets.

Profiling relied on immunoSEQ multiplex PCR, and the TCRdb table lists in-frame clones only, not all of them. The sample lists around 620,000 clones, around 95% occurring once. Naive CD8 cells lacked CD45RO and underwent positive selection for CCR7, leaving out terminally differentiated effector memory CD45RA+ cells. The chain uses TRBV4-1 and TRBJ2-5; 8 nucleotides match TRBD2. This TCR was recovered from a woman in her twenties or thirties in good health. The sequenced sample was naive CD8+ T cells sorted from blood. DNA for the CDR3: TGCGCCAGCAGCGCTGGGTCGGGAGGGCCGGTGGAGACCCAGTACTTC. This sequence encodes CASSAGSGGPVETQYF.